This T cell receptor (beta chain) was recorded in a study of brain T cells in children with intractable seizures (dated by TCRdb to the early 2020s). General notes on the study: A NanoString immunology panel was first used to screen resected brain tissue from roughly 52 pediatric epilepsy surgery cases for immune gene transcripts. Among the roughly twelve selected surgery cases, eight also had pre-surgery blood sequenced, leaving four with brain tissue only. Overall study outcomes, separate from this receptor: The patients' HCMV serostatus was not known, and viral specificity was inferred solely from CDR3 sequence similarity. Because pre- and post-surgery blood were sequenced to different depths, clones absent from the pre-surgery sample may reflect undersampling.

Turning to this clone: Its antigen is unknown. Per-base qualities were not stored, and no clone one base away is much larger.

The CDR3 goes from the cysteine to the phenylalanine over 14 residues. Kept here is only the CDR3 DNA, which spans 42 bases and is read in frame from base 1. V sheds 2 bases and J sheds 0 bases, leaving 7 bases between their ends. Based on the germline V gene, the CDR1 and CDR2 sequences are MGHRA and YSYEKL. The sample's time point label, in plain terms: resected brain tissue, or blood drawn just prior to surgery. Surgery cases with the highest brain T cell transcript signatures were selected for TCR beta chain sequencing of brain tissue and, where available, blood. Before surgery, the patients had been given at least one anti-epileptic drug. TCR-sequenced patients were children with drug-resistant epilepsy due to tuberous sclerosis complex, focal cortical dysplasia, Rasmussen encephalitis or hemimegalencephaly. The Monarch genomic DNA purification kit was used to extract bulk genomic DNA from unsorted brain tissue and whole blood.

The immunoSEQ assay was used to generate TCR beta chain sequences from genomic DNA. The published analysis was carried out like this. CDR3 sequences that did not begin with the conserved framework cysteine at position 104 were removed by hand. To get clonality, the normalized Shannon's Diversity Index was subtracted from one, giving values from 0 (maximal diversity) to 1 (oligoclonal). Chi-squared comparison-of-proportions tests assessed whether the same CDR3 differed in frequency between samples, such as brain versus blood. Public clonotypes were found through immuneACCESS searches, while the VDJdb browser was used to judge similarity to known antiviral clonotypes. Here the immuneACCESS table is served through TCRdb, limited to in-frame sequences with V and J called. Missing clones are a known gap in these copies; in checked studies unresolved V genes cover under half, and the rest lacks a known reason. The V and J calls and the clone size are those of that table, but D and trimming were determined from the DNA. The sample table contains 60,000 to 85,000 clones; only one count was recorded for about 92% of them. The top ten hold about 1.4% of the sample.

Specimen: peripheral blood, collected at surgery. This clonotype was obtained from a boy under two years old with tuberous sclerosis and intractable seizures. The chain joins TRBV4-1 to TRBJ1-1; the D gene cannot be named for sure. This receptor has the CDR3 CASSQPLMNTEAFF. The bases are TGCGCCAGCAGCCAACCTCTAATGAACACTGAAGCTTTCTTT.